Ten or more counts support the clone carrying this TCR beta chain. Using unique molecular identifiers, the investigators prepared the TCRbeta library. Using its own MiXCR run on the PCR reads, TCRdb lists one record per CDR3 protein. The table records about 610,000 distinct CDR3 sequences, about 10% of them present only once. Trimming shortened V by 5 bases and J by 7 bases, and 18 bases separated the two germline ends. The CDR3 has 15 residues. The data stem from a study of T-cell reconstitution after alpha-beta-depleted transplantation in children. The clonotype originates from a human donor who donated a stem cell graft to a child with acute myeloid leukemia. The chain employs TRBV12-3 or TRBV12-4 and TRBJ2-1, with D unclear. Sequenced here: PBMCs from the stem cell graft donor, sampled from the stem cell graft. The DNA of the CDR3 is TGTGCCAGCAGTCCCGATAGTTGGGCCGCAAATGAGCAGTTCTTC. Its protein is CASSPDSWAANEQFF.